This TCR beta chain emerged from a study of glioma-infiltrating T cells. Whole-study findings and limits: Tissue-blood divergence was below expectation in non-neoplastic patients, above in gliomas. Only very few CDR3 sequences appeared in both tissue and blood.

The iRepertoire nested amplicon-rescue multiplex PCR amplified TCR alpha and beta CDR3s from RNA. For one-step reverse transcription and amplification, about 90-450 ng of tissue mRNA or PBMC total RNA was used. TCRdb reprocessed the multiplex PCR reads with MiXCR, giving one entry per CDR3 protein. The profile shows around 120,000 distinct CDR3 sequences, about 25% of them singletons. V trimming: 3 bases; J trimming: 5 bases; junction bases outside the gene matches: 6. Germline V gives CDR1 DFQATT, CDR2 SNEGSKA (reference sequence). The CDR3 is 13 residues long. This clonotype was seen repeatedly, ten times or more. Its antigen remains unknown.

The chain recombines TRBV20-1 with TRBJ2-7; 8 bases are a match to TRBD2. The clonotype originates from a human donor with low-grade glioma or glioblastoma, undergoing nonglioma brain surgery, or in good health (not recorded which). The sequenced material came from glioma tissue, nonneoplastic brain tissue, or PBMCs (not recorded which). This chain's CDR3 is CSASGGAMDEQYV. The CDR3 DNA sequence: TGCAGTGCTAGCGGGGGGGCGATGGACGAGCAGTACGTC.